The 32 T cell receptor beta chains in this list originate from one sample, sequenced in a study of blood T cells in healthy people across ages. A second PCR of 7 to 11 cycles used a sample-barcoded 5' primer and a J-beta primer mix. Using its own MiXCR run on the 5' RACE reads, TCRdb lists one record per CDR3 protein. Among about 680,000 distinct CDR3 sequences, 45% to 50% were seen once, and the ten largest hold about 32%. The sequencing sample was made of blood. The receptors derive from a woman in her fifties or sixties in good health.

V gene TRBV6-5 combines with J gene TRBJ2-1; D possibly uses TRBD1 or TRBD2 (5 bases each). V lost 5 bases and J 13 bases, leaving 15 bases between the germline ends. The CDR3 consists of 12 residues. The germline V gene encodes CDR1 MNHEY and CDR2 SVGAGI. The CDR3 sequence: CASSLLGETQFF. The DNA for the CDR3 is TGTGCCAGCAGTCTACTAGGGGAGACCCAGTTCTTC.

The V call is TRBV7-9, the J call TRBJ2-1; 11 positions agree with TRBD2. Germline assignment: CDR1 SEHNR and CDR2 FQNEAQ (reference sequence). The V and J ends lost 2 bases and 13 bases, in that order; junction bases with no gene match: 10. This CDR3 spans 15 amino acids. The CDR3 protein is CASSLPGLAVETQFF. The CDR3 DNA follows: TGTGCCAGCAGCTTACCGGGACTAGCGGTGGAGACCCAGTTCTTC.

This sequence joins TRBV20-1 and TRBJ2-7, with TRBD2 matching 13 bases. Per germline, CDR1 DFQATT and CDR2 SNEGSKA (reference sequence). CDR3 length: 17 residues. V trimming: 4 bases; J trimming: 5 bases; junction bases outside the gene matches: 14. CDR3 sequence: CSATGLAGAPSRNEQYF. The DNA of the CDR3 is TGCAGTGCTACAGGACTAGCGGGAGCTCCCTCGAGGAACGAGCAGTACTTC.

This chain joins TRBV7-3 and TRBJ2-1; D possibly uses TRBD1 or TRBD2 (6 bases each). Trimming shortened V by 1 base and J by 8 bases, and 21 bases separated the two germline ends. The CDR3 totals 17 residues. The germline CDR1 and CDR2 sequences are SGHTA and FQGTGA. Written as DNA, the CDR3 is TGTGCCAGCAGCTTAAGGGGGCGGGACCAGCCAGGAGATGAGCAGTTCTTC. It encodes CASSLRGRDQPGDEQFF.

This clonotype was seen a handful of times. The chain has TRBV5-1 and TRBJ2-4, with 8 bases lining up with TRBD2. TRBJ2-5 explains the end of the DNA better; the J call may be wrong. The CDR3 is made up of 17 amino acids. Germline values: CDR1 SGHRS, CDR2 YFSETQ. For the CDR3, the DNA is TGCGCCAGCAGCTTGGCCGGGACTAGGTGGAGGGGGGAGACCCAGTACTTC. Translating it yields CASSLAGTRWRGETQYF.

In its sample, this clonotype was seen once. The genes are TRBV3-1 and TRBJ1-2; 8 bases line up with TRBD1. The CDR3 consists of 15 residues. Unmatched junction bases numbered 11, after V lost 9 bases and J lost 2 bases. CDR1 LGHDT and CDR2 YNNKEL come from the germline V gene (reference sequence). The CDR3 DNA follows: TGTGCCAGTGGACAGGGAGGGATAGAGAACTATGGCTACACCTTC. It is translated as CASGQGGIENYGYTF.

The CDR3 loop is CASSLAVSPEQFF. CDR3 coding DNA: TGTGCCAGCAGCTTGGCTGTAAGCCCTGAGCAGTTCTTC. The J gene is TRBJ2-1, the V gene TRBV7-2; D is undetermined. Germline loops: CDR1 SGHTA, CDR2 FQGNSA. CDR3 length equals 13 residues. Trimming left V 3 bases short and J 9 bases short, with 12 bases between.

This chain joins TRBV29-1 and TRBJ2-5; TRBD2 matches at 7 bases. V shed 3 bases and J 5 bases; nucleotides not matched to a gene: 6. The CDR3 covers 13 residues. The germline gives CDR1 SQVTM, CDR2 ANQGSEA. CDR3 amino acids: CSVDLREGETQYF. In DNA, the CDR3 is TGCAGCGTTGATTTGAGGGAGGGGGAGACCCAGTACTTC. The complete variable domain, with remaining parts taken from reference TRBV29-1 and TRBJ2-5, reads SAVISQKPSRDICQRGTSLTIQCQVDSQVTMMFWYRQQPGQSLTLIATANQGSEATYESGFVIDKFPISRPNLTFSTLTVSNMSPEDSSIYLCSVDLREGETQYFGPGTRLLVL.

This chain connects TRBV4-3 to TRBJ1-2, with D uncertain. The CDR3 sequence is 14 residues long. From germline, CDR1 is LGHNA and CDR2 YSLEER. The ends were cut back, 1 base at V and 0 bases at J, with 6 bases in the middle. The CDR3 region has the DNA TGCGCCAGCAGCCAAGTGTCAACTAACTATGGCTACACCTTC. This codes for CASSQVSTNYGYTF.

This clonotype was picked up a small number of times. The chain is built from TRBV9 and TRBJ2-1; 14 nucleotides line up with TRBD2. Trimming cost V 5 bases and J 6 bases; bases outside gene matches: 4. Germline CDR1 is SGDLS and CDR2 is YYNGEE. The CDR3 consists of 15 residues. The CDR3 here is CASSTGTSGGNEQFF. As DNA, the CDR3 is TGTGCCAGCAGTACCGGGACTAGCGGGGGCAATGAGCAGTTCTTC.

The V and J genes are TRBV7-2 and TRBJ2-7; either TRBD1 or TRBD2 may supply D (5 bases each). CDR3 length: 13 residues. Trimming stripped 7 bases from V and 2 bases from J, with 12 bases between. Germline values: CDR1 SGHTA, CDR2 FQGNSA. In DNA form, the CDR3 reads TGTGCCAGCAACTCGAGGGGAGCCTACGAGCAGTACTTC. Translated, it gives CASNSRGAYEQYF.

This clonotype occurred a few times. This CDR3 is CSVEAQGSYGYTF. CDR3 nucleotides: TGCAGCGTTGAAGCACAGGGAAGCTATGGCTACACCTTC. The chain is built from TRBV29-1 and TRBJ1-2; TRBD1 might be the D (6 bases). The CDR3 extends over 13 amino acids. V was shortened by 1 base and J by 4 bases, with 10 bases between the two germline ends. The germline gives CDR1 SQVTM, CDR2 ANQGSEA.

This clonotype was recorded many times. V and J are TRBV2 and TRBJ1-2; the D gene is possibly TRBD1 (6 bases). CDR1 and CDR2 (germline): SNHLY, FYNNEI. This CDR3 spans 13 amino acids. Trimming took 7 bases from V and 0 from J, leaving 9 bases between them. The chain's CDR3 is CASTRDTNYGYTF. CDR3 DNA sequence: TGTGCCAGCACCCGGGACACTAACTATGGCTACACCTTC.

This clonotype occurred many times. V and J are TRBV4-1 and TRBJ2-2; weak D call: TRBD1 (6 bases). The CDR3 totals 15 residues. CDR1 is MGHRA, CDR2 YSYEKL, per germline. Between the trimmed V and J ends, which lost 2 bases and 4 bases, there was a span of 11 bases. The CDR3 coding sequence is TGCGCCAGCAGCCAACCCGGCAGGGGCACCGGGGAGCTGTTTTTT. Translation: CASSQPGRGTGELFF.

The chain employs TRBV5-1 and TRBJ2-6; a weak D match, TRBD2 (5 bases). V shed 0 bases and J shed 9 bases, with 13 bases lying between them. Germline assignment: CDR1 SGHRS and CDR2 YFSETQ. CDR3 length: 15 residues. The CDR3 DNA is TGCGCCAGCAGCTTGGGGGCGTCCGGAGGCAACGTCCTGACTTTC. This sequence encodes CASSLGASGGNVLTF.

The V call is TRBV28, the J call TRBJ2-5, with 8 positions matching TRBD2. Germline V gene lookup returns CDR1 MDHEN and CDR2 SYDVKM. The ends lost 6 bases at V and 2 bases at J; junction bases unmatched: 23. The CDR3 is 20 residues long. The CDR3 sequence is CASSHAYGRAVGSYQETQYF. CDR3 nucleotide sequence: TGTGCCAGCAGCCATGCTTACGGGAGGGCGGTGGGGTCTTATCAAGAGACCCAGTACTTC.

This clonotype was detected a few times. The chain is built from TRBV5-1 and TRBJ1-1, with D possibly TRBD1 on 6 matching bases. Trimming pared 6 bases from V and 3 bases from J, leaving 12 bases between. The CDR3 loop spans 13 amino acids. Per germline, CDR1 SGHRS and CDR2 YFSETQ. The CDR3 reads CASMETGDTEAFF. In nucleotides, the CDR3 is TGCGCCAGCATGGAGACAGGTGACACTGAAGCTTTCTTT.

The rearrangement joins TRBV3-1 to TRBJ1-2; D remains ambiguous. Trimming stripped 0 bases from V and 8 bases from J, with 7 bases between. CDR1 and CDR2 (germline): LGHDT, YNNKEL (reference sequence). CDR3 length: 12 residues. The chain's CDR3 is CASSQDLGGYTF. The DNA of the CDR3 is TGTGCCAGCAGCCAAGATCTAGGGGGCTACACCTTC.

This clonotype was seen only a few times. As DNA, the CDR3 is TGTGCCAGCAGCGTAACTAGCGGTCAGGGGACAGATACGCAGTATTTT. Encoded protein: CASSVTSGQGTDTQYF. The chain links TRBV9 to TRBJ2-3, with TRBD2 matching 8 bases. Unmatched junction bases numbered 7, after V lost 1 base and J lost 3 bases. There are 16 residues in the CDR3. Germline V gene data show CDR1 as SGDLS and CDR2 as YYNGEE.

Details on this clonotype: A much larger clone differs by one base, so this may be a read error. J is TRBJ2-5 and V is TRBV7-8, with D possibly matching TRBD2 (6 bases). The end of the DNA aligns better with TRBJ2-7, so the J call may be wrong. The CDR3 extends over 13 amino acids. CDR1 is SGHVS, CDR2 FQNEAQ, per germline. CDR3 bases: TGTGCCAGCGGATTCTCCGCGGGGAGCGAGCAGTACTTC. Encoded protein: CASGFSAGSEQYF.

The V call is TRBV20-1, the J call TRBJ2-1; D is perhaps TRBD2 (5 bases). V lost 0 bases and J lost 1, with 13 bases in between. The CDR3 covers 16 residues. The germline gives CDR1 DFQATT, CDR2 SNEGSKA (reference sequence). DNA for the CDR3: TGCAGTGCTAGAGATCAGCGGACTGGATCCTACAATGAGCAGTTCTTC. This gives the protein CSARDQRTGSYNEQFF.

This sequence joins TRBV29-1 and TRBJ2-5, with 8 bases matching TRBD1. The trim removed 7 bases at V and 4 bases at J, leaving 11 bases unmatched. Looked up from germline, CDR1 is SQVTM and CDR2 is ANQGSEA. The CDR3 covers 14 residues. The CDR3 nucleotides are TGCAGCGCCACCCATACAGGGGGAGGAGAGACCCAGTACTTC. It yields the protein CSATHTGGGETQYF.

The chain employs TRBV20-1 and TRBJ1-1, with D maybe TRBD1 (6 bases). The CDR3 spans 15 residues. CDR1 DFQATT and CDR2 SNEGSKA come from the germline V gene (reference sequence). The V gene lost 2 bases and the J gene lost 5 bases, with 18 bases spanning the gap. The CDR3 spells CSARSPTGGKTEAFF. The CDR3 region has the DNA TGCAGTGCTAGAAGCCCAACTGGGGGCAAAACTGAAGCTTTCTTT.

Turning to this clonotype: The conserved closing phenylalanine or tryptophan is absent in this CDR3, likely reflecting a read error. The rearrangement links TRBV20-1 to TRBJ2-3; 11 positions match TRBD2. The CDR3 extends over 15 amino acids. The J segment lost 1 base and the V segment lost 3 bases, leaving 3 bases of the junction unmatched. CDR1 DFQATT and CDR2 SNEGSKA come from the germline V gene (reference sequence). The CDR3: CSASKLAGGTDTQYL. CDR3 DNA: TGCAGTGCTAGTAAACTAGCGGGAGGCACAGATACGCAGTATTTA.

The CDR3 sequence: CASSFRLSYEQYF. CDR3 in DNA: TGTGCCAGCAGTTTTCGACTATCCTACGAGCAGTACTTC. The chain employs TRBV27 and TRBJ2-7; TRBD2 might be the D (5 bases). Germline CDR1 is MNHEY and CDR2 is SMNVEV (reference sequence). The CDR3 sequence is 13 residues long. Trimming left V 3 bases short and J 1 base short, with 7 bases between.

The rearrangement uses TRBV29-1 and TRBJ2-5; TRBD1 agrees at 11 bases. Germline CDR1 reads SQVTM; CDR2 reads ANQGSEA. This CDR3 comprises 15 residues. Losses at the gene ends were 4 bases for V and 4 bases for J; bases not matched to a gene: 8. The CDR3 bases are TGCAGCGTTGTGTTCGGGACAGGGGGTGGAGAGACCCAGTACTTC. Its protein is CSVVFGTGGGETQYF.

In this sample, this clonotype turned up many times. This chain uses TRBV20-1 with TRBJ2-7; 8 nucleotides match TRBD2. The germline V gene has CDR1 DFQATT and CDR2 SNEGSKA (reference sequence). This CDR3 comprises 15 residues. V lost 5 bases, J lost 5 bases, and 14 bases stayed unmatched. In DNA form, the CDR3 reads TGCAGTGCTCCCTCTTGGGGGACTAGTTCCGACGAGCAGTACTTC. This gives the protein CSAPSWGTSSDEQYF.

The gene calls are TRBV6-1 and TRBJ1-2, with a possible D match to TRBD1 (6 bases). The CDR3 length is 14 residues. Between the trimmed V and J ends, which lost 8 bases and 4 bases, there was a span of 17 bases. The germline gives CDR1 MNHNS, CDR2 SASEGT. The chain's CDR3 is CASRLLQGSYGYTF. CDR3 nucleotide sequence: TGTGCCAGCCGGCTCCTACAGGGAAGCTATGGCTACACCTTC.

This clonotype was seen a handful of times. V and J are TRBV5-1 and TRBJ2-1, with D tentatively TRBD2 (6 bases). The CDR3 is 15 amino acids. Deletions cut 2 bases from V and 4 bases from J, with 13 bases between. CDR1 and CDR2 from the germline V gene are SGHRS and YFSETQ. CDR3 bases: TGCGCCAGCAGCTTCGGGTCTAGCGCATACAATGAGCAGTTCTTC. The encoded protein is CASSFGSSAYNEQFF.

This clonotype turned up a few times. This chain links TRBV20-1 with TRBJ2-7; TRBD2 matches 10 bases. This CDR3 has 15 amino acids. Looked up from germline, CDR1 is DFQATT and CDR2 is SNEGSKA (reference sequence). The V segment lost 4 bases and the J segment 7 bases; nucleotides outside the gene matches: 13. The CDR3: CSATRGASGSGEQYF. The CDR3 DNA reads TGCAGTGCTACAAGGGGGGCTAGCGGGAGTGGAGAGCAGTACTTC.

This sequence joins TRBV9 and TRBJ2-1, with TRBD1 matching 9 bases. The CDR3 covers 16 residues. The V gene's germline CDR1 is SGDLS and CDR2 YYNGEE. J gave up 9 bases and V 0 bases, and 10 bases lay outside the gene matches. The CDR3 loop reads CASSVGPGQGQVEQFF. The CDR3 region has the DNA TGTGCCAGCAGCGTAGGGCCGGGACAGGGCCAGGTTGAGCAGTTCTTC.

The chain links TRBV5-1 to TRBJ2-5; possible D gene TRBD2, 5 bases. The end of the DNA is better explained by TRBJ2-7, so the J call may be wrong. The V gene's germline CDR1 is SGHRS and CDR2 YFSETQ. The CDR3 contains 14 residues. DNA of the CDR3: TGCGCCAGCAGCTTGGACCGGGGTCGGAGCGAGCAGTACTTC. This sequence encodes CASSLDRGRSEQYF.